Listed here are 25 T cell receptor beta chains from one sample, sequenced in a study of graft-versus-host responses after intestinal transplantation. Measured with immunoSEQ multiplex PCR; TCRdb has only the in-frame clones, and not every one. Of nearly 100,000 clones in the sample, 80% to 95% were seen once. Here the sequenced sample was PBMCs, taken approximately 470 days after intestinal transplant. Receptor source: a human patient who received an intestinal transplant, so some T cells may come from the graft donor.

The CDR3 region has the DNA TGTGCCAGCAGCCCGACAGGGGTGGAAGTATATGGCTACACCTTC. Its translation is CASSPTGVEVYGYTF. The gene calls are TRBV9 and TRBJ1-2; TRBD1 matches 8 bases. Looked up from germline, CDR1 is SGDLS and CDR2 is YYNGEE. V lost 4 bases, J lost 5 bases, and 10 bases stayed unmatched. The CDR3 extends over 15 amino acids.

The chain recombines TRBV6-6 with TRBJ2-7; tentative D call: TRBD1 (5 bases). Germline-derived CDR1 and CDR2 are MNHNY and SVGAGI (reference sequence). The CDR3 runs to 14 residues. V was trimmed by 9 bases and J by 5 bases, leaving 20 bases between them. CDR3 nucleotide sequence: TGTGCCAGGGTTCGGGCGTCCAGGGTCGACGAGCAGTACTTC. Protein product: CARVRASRVDEQYF.

CDR3 sequence (DNA): TGTGCCAGCAGCGGCGGGACAGGGGCCACAGATACGCAGTATTTT. Translating it yields CASSGGTGATDTQYF. This chain uses TRBV5-5 with TRBJ2-3; 10 bases fit TRBD1. After removal of 4 bases from V and 2 bases from J, the junction contained 4 bases not matched to a gene. The CDR3 contains 15 residues. The V gene's germline CDR1 is SGHKS and CDR2 YYEKEE (reference sequence).

Here the CDR3 reads CASSPRRLETGELFF. The CDR3 coding sequence is TGTGCCAGCAGCCCCCGTAGGCTAGAAACCGGGGAGCTGTTTTTT. The rearrangement uses TRBV9 and TRBJ2-2; D ambiguous. With 4 bases removed from V and 5 bases from J, the gap between germline ends came to 15 bases. This CDR3 is built from 15 residues. Per the germline V gene, CDR1 is SGDLS and CDR2 is YYNGEE.

The rearrangement joins TRBV7-3 to TRBJ2-7; 10 bases map to TRBD1. Trimming at V came to 1 base and at J to 7 bases, leaving 10 bases not matched to a gene. The CDR3 extends over 16 amino acids. Per the germline V gene, CDR1 is SGHTA and CDR2 is FQGTGA. For the CDR3, the DNA is TGTGCCAGCAGCTTAATCCTGACAGGGGGCGCGGGGGAGCAGTACTTC. It specifies CASSLILTGGAGEQYF.

This chain joins TRBV9 and TRBJ2-3, with 9 bases lining up with TRBD2. The V segment lost 5 bases and the J segment 2 bases; nucleotides outside the gene matches: 3. Germline V CDR1 and CDR2: SGDLS, YYNGEE. This CDR3 region has 14 residues. The CDR3 here is CASRRGGPTDTQYF. The CDR3 nucleotides read TGTGCCAGCAGGCGGGGGGGACCCACAGATACGCAGTATTTT. Full variable domain (missing parts from reference TRBV9 and TRBJ2-3): DSGVTQTPKHLITATGQRVTLRCSPRSGDLSVYWYQQSLDQGLQFLIQYYNGEERAKGNILERFSAQQFPDLHSELNLSSLELGDSALYFCASRRGGPTDTQYFGPGTRLTVL.

This clone turned up a few times. The chain has TRBV5-6 and TRBJ2-7, with 8 nucleotides matching TRBD1. Germline CDR1 is SGHDT and CDR2 is YYEEEE. V lost 3 bases to trimming and J lost 4 bases; unmatched junction nucleotides: 9. The CDR3 is 15 amino acids. The CDR3, as DNA: TGTGCCAGCAGCTCGCCGACAGGGGACCATTACGAGCAGTACTTC. This encodes CASSSPTGDHYEQYF.

J is TRBJ2-7 and V is TRBV4-1; D perhaps matches TRBD1 (5 bases). There are 17 residues in the CDR3. V lost 0 bases to trimming and J lost 2 bases, with 17 bases between them. Germline loops: CDR1 MGHRA, CDR2 YSYEKL. The CDR3 sequence is CASSQEPRVGRTYEQYF. The CDR3 DNA follows: TGCGCCAGCAGCCAAGAACCCAGGGTGGGTAGAACCTACGAGCAGTACTTC.

The rearrangement uses TRBV5-1 and TRBJ2-7; TRBD2 matches at 12 bases. Germline V gene data show CDR1 as SGHRS and CDR2 as YFSETQ. Trimming removed 4 bases from V and 9 bases from J; junction bases left unmatched: 8. CDR3 size: 14 residues. CDR3 DNA: TGCGCCAGCAGCCCCTCTAGCGGGGGGGCAGGGCAGTACTTC. Amino acids: CASSPSSGGAGQYF.

The J gene is TRBJ2-2, the V gene TRBV5-1; a weak D match, TRBD2 (6 bases). CDR3 length equals 13 residues. Trimming removed 4 bases from V and 5 bases from J, with 9 bases in between. The germline CDR1 and CDR2 sequences are SGHRS and YFSETQ. CDR3 DNA sequence: TGCGCCAGCAGCCCGGGGGATACCGGGGAGCTGTTTTTT. This gives the protein CASSPGDTGELFF. Complete variable domain (other parts from reference TRBV5-1 and TRBJ2-2): KAGVTQTPRYLIKTRGQQVTLSCSPISGHRSVSWYQQTPGQGLQFLFEYFSETQRNKGNFPGRFSGRQFSNSRSEMNVSTLELGDSALYLCASSPGDTGELFFGEGSRLTVL.

This chain connects TRBV6-6 to TRBJ2-2; D is uncertain. Germline loops: CDR1 MNHNY, CDR2 SVGAGI (reference sequence). This CDR3 is 11 amino acids long. V lost 10 bases, J lost 10 bases, and 13 bases lay in between. The CDR3 reads CATQWVTELFF. CDR3 DNA: TGTGCCACCCAGTGGGTGACGGAGCTGTTTTTT.

As concerns this clone: Sequence at one end of the junction differs from germline and may be a read error. The chain employs TRBV18 and TRBJ2-1, with 9 positions matching TRBD2. Germline loops: CDR1 KGHSH, CDR2 LQKENI. The CDR3 length is 17 residues. The CDR3 loop reads CASSPPVAGGSYHEQFF. The CDR3 nucleotides are TGTGCCAGCTCACCACCGGTGGCGGGGGGGTCCTACCATGAGCAGTTCTTC.

The rearrangement uses TRBV6-1 and TRBJ1-4, with D hard to call. Trimming shortened V by 5 bases and J by 8 bases, and 6 bases separated the two germline ends. The CDR3 extends over 11 amino acids. Germline loops: CDR1 MNHNS, CDR2 SASEGT. CDR3 in amino acids: CASSYGEKLFF. CDR3 coding DNA: TGTGCCAGCAGTTATGGGGAAAAACTGTTTTTT.

The V and J genes are TRBV19 and TRBJ2-5; D is possibly TRBD1 or TRBD2 (5 bases each). V was pared by 8 bases and J by 11 bases, with 12 bases between. The germline V gene has CDR1 LNHDA and CDR2 SQIVND (reference sequence). The CDR3 is 10 amino acids. The CDR3 sequence is CASGTAEQYF. The CDR3 nucleotides read TGTGCCAGTGGGACGGCGGAGCAGTACTTC.

The chain is built from TRBV19 and TRBJ1-1; D unresolved. With 3 bases removed from V and 2 bases from J, the gap between germline ends came to 7 bases. Germline V gene lookup returns CDR1 LNHDA and CDR2 SQIVND (reference sequence). The length of the CDR3 is 13 residues. The CDR3 is CASSINTNTEAFF. DNA of the CDR3: TGTGCCAGTAGTATCAACACTAACACTGAAGCTTTCTTT.

This chain's CDR3 is CASSLSGRGASYGYTF. CDR3 bases: TGTGCCAGCAGTTTATCGGGTAGGGGGGCGAGCTATGGCTACACCTTC. The chain has TRBV27 and TRBJ1-2; D possibly corresponds to TRBD1 (6 bases). CDR1 is MNHEY, CDR2 SMNVEV, per germline (reference sequence). This CDR3 spans 16 amino acids. V was cut by 0 bases and J by 4 bases, with 15 bases left in between.

The CDR3 protein is CASIQGGHEAFF. In DNA, the CDR3 is TGTGCCAGCATTCAGGGGGGGCACGAAGCTTTCTTT. V and J are TRBV6-1 and TRBJ1-1, with 7 positions matching TRBD1. Germline lookup yields CDR1 MNHNS and CDR2 SASEGT. J was trimmed by 8 bases and V by 7 bases; bases with no gene match: 7. The CDR3 is 12 residues long.

Written as DNA, the CDR3 is TGTGCCAGCAGGGGGGGCACTGAAGCTTTCTTT. Translated: CASRGGTEAFF. The rearrangement uses TRBV7-9 and TRBJ1-1; the D gene is possibly TRBD1 (5 bases). Germline loops: CDR1 SEHNR, CDR2 FQNEAQ (reference sequence). V was shortened by 6 bases and J by 4 bases, with 6 bases between the two germline ends. CDR3 size: 11 residues.

The V and J genes are TRBV6-5 and TRBJ2-5; D ambiguous. The V and J ends lost 6 bases and 0 bases respectively, with 8 bases between them. The CDR3 covers 13 residues. The germline gives CDR1 MNHEY, CDR2 SVGAGI. The CDR3 DNA reads as TGTGCCAGCAGGCGAACATACCAAGAGACCCAGTACTTC. Translated: CASRRTYQETQYF.

This chain connects TRBV11-2 to TRBJ2-3, with unresolved D. The CDR3 spans 12 residues. Germline V lookup: CDR1 SGHAT, CDR2 FQNNGV. Trimming stripped 1 base from V and 6 bases from J, with 5 bases between. This chain's CDR3 is CASSLGYDTQYF. The CDR3, as DNA: TGTGCCAGCAGCTTAGGGTACGATACGCAGTATTTT.

V usage is TRBV21-1 and J usage is TRBJ1-5; the DNA was not compared with TRBD1, the D call given in the table. TRBV21-1 is reported as a pseudogene. This CDR3 has 18 residues. The CDR3 bases are TGTGCCAGCAGCAAAGGGCCGGACAGGGTTGGGCACAATCAGCCCCAGCATTTT. This sequence encodes CASSKGPDRVGHNQPQHF.

V gene TRBV5-4 combines with J gene TRBJ2-7; D gene ambiguous. V was shortened by 1 base and J by 0 bases, with 8 bases between the two germline ends. This CDR3 contains 14 residues. Germline CDR1 and CDR2: SGHNT and YYREEE (reference sequence). The CDR3 DNA is TGTGCCAGCAGCTTGTCTGGTAGCTCCTACGAGCAGTACTTC. This sequence encodes CASSLSGSSYEQYF.

This sequence joins TRBV5-1 and TRBJ1-1; TRBD1 is a possible D gene (5 bases). The CDR3 has 11 residues. Germline assignment: CDR1 SGHRS and CDR2 YFSETQ. Trimming removed 2 bases at V and 13 bases at J, with 12 bases between. CDR3 residues: CASSFGGECFF. In DNA form, the CDR3 reads TGCGCCAGCAGCTTTGGAGGGGAGTGTTTCTTT.

This clone was seen more than once but under ten times. The V call is TRBV5-8, the J call TRBJ1-3; a possible D gene is TRBD1 (5 bases). The CDR3 extends over 14 amino acids. The V end lost 3 bases, the J end lost 2 bases, and 9 bases lay between the germline ends. The V gene's germline CDR1 is SGHTS and CDR2 YDEGEE. CDR3 region: CASSWGWTGNTIYF. The CDR3 region has the DNA TGTGCCAGCAGCTGGGGGTGGACTGGAAACACCATATATTTT.

The V gene is TRBV19, the J gene TRBJ2-1, with 7 nucleotides matching TRBD1. CDR3 length: 15 residues. V gave up 6 bases and J gave up 5 bases; unmatched junction bases: 10. Per the germline V gene, CDR1 is LNHDA and CDR2 is SQIVND (reference sequence). The CDR3 loop reads CASSPWGQGDNEQFF. DNA of the CDR3: TGTGCCAGTAGCCCATGGGGGCAGGGGGACAATGAGCAGTTCTTC.